This is a list of T cell receptor beta chains from one sample in a study of graft-versus-host responses after intestinal transplantation. Measured with immunoSEQ multiplex PCR; TCRdb has only the in-frame clones, and not every one. The sample comprises tens of thousands of clones, about a third of which are singletons, and roughly 9.8% rests with the top ten. This material consisted of alloreactive CD8+ T cells from a mixed lymphocyte reaction culture, taken before intestinal transplant. The receptors shown here come from a human patient who received an intestinal transplant. Each CDR3 is given with its conserved first and last residue. A D gene is named only where the DNA matches it firmly. Only part of the rows carry a size: once, few, many, or a class if the clone is expanded.

V,size,J,D,DNA,CDR3
TRBV9,.,TRBJ2-7,TRBD1,TGTGCCAGCAGCTCGAATGCCGGGACAGCTGGAACCGAGCAGTACTTC,CASSSNAGTAGTEQYF
TRBV6-4,.,TRBJ2-7,.,TGTGCCAGCAGTGACTCGCAAGCCCTATACGAGCAGTACTTC,CASSDSQALYEQYF
TRBV12-5,.,TRBJ2-7,.,TGTGCTAGTGGTTTGGTACAGGGTATCCGCTACGAGCAGTACTTC,CASGLVQGIRYEQYF
TRBV6-7,.,TRBJ2-1,.,TGTGCCAGCAGTTACTCGATACGGTCAGGGCGTAACAATGAGCAGTTCTTC,CASSYSIRSGRNNEQFF
TRBV11-2,once,TRBJ1-2,TRBD1,TGTGCCAGCAGCTCAAACAGGGGGCGCCTCTATGGCTACACCTTC,CASSSNRGRLYGYTF
TRBV5-1,.,TRBJ2-7,.,TGCGCCAGCAGCTTGGCGCAGTACTTC,CASSLAQYF
TRBV19,.,TRBJ2-7,.,TGTGCCAGTAGTATAGCGGGATACGAGCAGTACTTC,CASSIAGYEQYF
TRBV27,.,TRBJ2-1,TRBD2,TGTGCCAGCAGAGCGGGACTAGCGGTATACAATGAGCAGTTCTTC,CASRAGLAVYNEQFF
TRBV2,.,TRBJ2-7,TRBD1,TGTGCCAGCAGATCAGGGGGCTGGTACGAGCAGTACTTC,CASRSGGWYEQYF
TRBV4-2,medium-sized,TRBJ1-4,.,TGTGCCAGCAGCCAAGAATTCGGCGGGAATGAAAAACTGTTTTTT,CASSQEFGGNEKLFF
TRBV11-2,few,TRBJ2-1,TRBD1,TGTGCCAGCAGCGGACAGGGGGATGAGCAGTTCTTC,CASSGQGDEQFF
TRBV29-1,few,TRBJ1-3,.,TGCAGCGTACTACCCGGAGGGGCCGGAAACACCATATATTTT,CSVLPGGAGNTIYF
TRBV12-1,.,TRBJ2-2,.,TGTGCCAGCAGCTTCTGGGACTCCGACCCGAACACCGGGGAGCTGTTTTTT,CASSFWDSDPNTGELFF
TRBV4-1,.,TRBJ2-3,.,TGCGCCAGCAGCCAACAGACACCGGCCCTACTAACAGATACGCAGTATTTT,CASSQQTPALLTDTQYF
TRBV10-2,.,TRBJ1-1,.,TGCGCCAGCAGTGATGGGGCCAACACTGAAGCTTTCTTT,CASSDGANTEAFF
TRBV29-1,few,TRBJ2-3,.,TGCAGCGTTGATATCGTGTCCCCCGATACGCAGTATTTT,CSVDIVSPDTQYF
TRBV5-1,.,TRBJ1-4,.,TGCGCCAGCAGCTTGGAGGTGGTCTCTAATGAAAAACTGTTTTTT,CASSLEVVSNEKLFF
TRBV18,.,TRBJ2-5,.,TGTGCCAGCTCACCGGGACTGCAACAAGAGACCCAGTACTTC,CASSPGLQQETQYF
TRBV28,few,TRBJ1-1,TRBD1,TGTGCCAGCGTCACACCCGCAGGGGGAGCTGAAGCTTTCTTT,CASVTPAGGAEAFF
TRBV7-9,.,TRBJ2-3,.,TGTGCCAGCAGCTTAGCGCCAGCCGTTCGCACAGATACGCAGTATTTT,CASSLAPAVRTDTQYF
TRBV14,few,TRBJ1-6,TRBD1,TGTGCCAGCAGCCATCGACAGGGGGATAATTCACCCCTCCACTTT,CASSHRQGDNSPLHF
TRBV7-9,.,TRBJ1-4,.,TGTGCCAGCAGCTTAGTGGGGCAGGGGACTAATGAAAAACTGTTTTTT,CASSLVGQGTNEKLFF
TRBV9,.,TRBJ2-3,.,TGTGCCAGCAGCGTAGGCGGCACAGATACGCAGTATTTT,CASSVGGTDTQYF
TRBV27,.,TRBJ2-7,.,TGTGCCAGCATAAAAAGGGTGGGCCAGTACAGCGAGCAGTACTTC,CASIKRVGQYSEQYF
TRBV4-1,once,TRBJ1-6,.,TGCGCCAGCAGCCAACTGATCGACAGACCCCTCCACTTT,CASSQLIDRPLHF
TRBV28,.,TRBJ2-7,TRBD1,TGCGCCGTTGGGACAGGGGGCCTCGAGCAGTACTTC,CAVGTGGLEQYF
TRBV4-1,few,TRBJ2-1,TRBD1,TGCGCCAGCAGCCCCGATAAAGGGGGCGCGGACAATGAGCAGTTCTTC,CASSPDKGGADNEQFF
TRBV7-3,few,TRBJ2-7,TRBD2,TGTGCCAGCAGCTTAGCGGGAGGGCCCGAGCAGTACTTC,CASSLAGGPEQYF
TRBV7-6,.,TRBJ1-4,TRBD1,TGTGCCAGCAGCCCCAGGGGGGGAGGTGTAGGTGAAAAACTGTTTTTT,CASSPRGGGVGEKLFF
TRBV25-1,.,TRBJ2-7,.,TGTGCCAGCAGTGTGGGGACAATCTCCTACGAGCAGTACTTC,CASSVGTISYEQYF
TRBV10-3,.,TRBJ2-2,.,TGTGCCCACAGGGCGGGGTCCGGGGAGCTGTTTTTT,CAHRAGSGELFF
TRBV27,few,TRBJ2-1,TRBD2,TGTGCCAGCAGCTCGGGACTAGCTAGGTTCAATGAGCAGTTCTTC,CASSSGLARFNEQFF
TRBV30,.,TRBJ1-2,.,TGTGCCTGGAGTAGGACCCGTCATTCCCCCTATGGCTACACCTTC,CAWSRTRHSPYGYTF
TRBV30,.,TRBJ1-4,.,TGTGCCTGGTGCGCCAGTGTCCGGGAAAAACTGTTTTTT,CAWCASVREKLFF
TRBV28,.,TRBJ2-7,TRBD2,TGTGCCAGCAGTTCATTGCACCTTTATATTCGACTGGCTAGCGGGAGTCAAGCTTTCGAGCAGTACTTC,CASSSLHLYIRLASGSQAFEQYF
TRBV19,.,TRBJ2-3,.,TGTGCCAGTCGTGAGTCAGATACGCAGTATTTT,CASRESDTQYF
TRBV13,few,TRBJ2-5,.,TGTGCCAGCAGCTTAGAGGGAGAGGGCGGGGCTCAAGAGACCCAGTACTTC,CASSLEGEGGAQETQYF
TRBV9,.,TRBJ2-1,.,TGTGCCAGCAGCGTAGTAGGGGAGCCCTACAATGAGCAGTTCTTC,CASSVVGEPYNEQFF
TRBV13,.,TRBJ1-2,.,TGTGCCAGCAGCTTACTTGACGGGGACTATGGCTACACCTTC,CASSLLDGDYGYTF
TRBV2,few,TRBJ1-6,.,TGTGCCAGCAGTGAAGGGGCGAGCTCCTATAATTCACCCCTCCACTTT,CASSEGASSYNSPLHF
TRBV13,.,TRBJ1-2,.,TGTGCCAGCAGTTTTGTCCTGGGTGCTATACTTAACTATGGCTACACCTTC,CASSFVLGAILNYGYTF
TRBV6-1,.,TRBJ1-5,.,TGTGCCAGCAGTTGGAGGATAGAGCAGCCCCAGCATTTT,CASSWRIEQPQHF
TRBV27,few,TRBJ1-1,TRBD1,TGTGCCAGCAGTCTTTTGGCAGGGGGCTTCGAGAACACTGAAGCTTTCTTT,CASSLLAGGFENTEAFF
TRBV6-6,few,TRBJ2-7,.,TGTGCCAGCAGTTACTCGCAGGGCGAGCAGTACTTC,CASSYSQGEQYF
TRBV19,.,TRBJ2-4,TRBD1,TGTGCCAGTAGTATCGACCGCCTTAGGACAGGGAGAAACATTCAGTACTTC,CASSIDRLRTGRNIQYF
TRBV27,.,TRBJ1-5,TRBD1,TGTGCCAGCAGTTTAGGACAGGGAGGGAGAGGCAATCAGCCCCAGCATTTT,CASSLGQGGRGNQPQHF
TRBV27,few,TRBJ2-1,TRBD1,TGTGCCAGCAGTTGGGGACAGGGCCATGAGCAGTTCTTC,CASSWGQGHEQFF
TRBV4-1,medium-sized,TRBJ1-1,.,TGCGCCAGCAGCCAAGATCTTCCAGGGCTGACTGAAGCTTTCTTT,CASSQDLPGLTEAFF
TRBV4-3,few,TRBJ2-7,TRBD2,TGCGCCAGCAGCCAGGGACTAGCGGGCTCTACCTACGAGCAGTACTTC,CASSQGLAGSTYEQYF
TRBV11-2,medium-sized,TRBJ2-7,TRBD2,TGTGCCAGCAGCGACCCAGCGGGAGGGCAGCGCGAGCAGTACTTC,CASSDPAGGQREQYF
TRBV18,.,TRBJ2-1,.,TGTGCCAGCTCACCAATAGGACTGTGGTATGAGCAGTTCTTC,CASSPIGLWYEQFF
TRBV4-1,.,TRBJ2-7,TRBD2,TGCGCCAGCAGCCAAGATGCTAGCGGGGGTAACGAGCAGTACTTC,CASSQDASGGNEQYF
TRBV6-8,.,TRBJ2-7,TRBD1,TGTGCCAGCAGACCCCAGGGGGATCCCCGGGGGCAGTACTTC,CASRPQGDPRGQYF
TRBV11-3,few,TRBJ2-2,.,TGTGCCAGCAGCTTTTTTACCGAGAAACCCACCGGGGAGCTGTTTTTT,CASSFFTEKPTGELFF
TRBV11-2,medium-sized,TRBJ2-3,.,TGTGCCAGCAGCTTAGAATACGAAGGCACAGATACGCAGTATTTT,CASSLEYEGTDTQYF
TRBV11-3,few,TRBJ2-1,.,TGTGCCAGCAGCTTAGTCCGGGTAAGGGTCTCCTACAATGAGCAGTTCTTC,CASSLVRVRVSYNEQFF
TRBV6-5,.,TRBJ2-7,.,TGTGCCAGCAGTTACTCGAGGGGTGCGAACGAGCAGTACTTC,CASSYSRGANEQYF